This T cell receptor (beta chain) was recovered during a study of a mutant IDH1 vaccine in newly diagnosed glioma. Sequencing used immunoSEQ multiplex PCR; TCRdb keeps in-frame clones, though not all of them. The table includes tens of thousands of clones, about three quarters detected once. Time point meaning: week 23, last vaccination. Vaccination used 300 ug of mutant IDH1 20-mer peptide per dose, with topical imiquimod. CDR1 and CDR2 (germline): SGHTA, FQGNSA. V gave up 1 base and J gave up 4 bases, with 9 bases separating them. The CDR3 is 14 residues long. Concerning this clone: Its antigen is unidentified.

The sample in question was PBMCs, obtained from a glioma patient whose treatment included an IDH1 peptide vaccine. V is TRBV7-2 and J is TRBJ2-3; no reliable D call. The receptor comes from a man in his fifties or sixties with glioma. The CDR3 nucleotides are TGTGCCAGCAGCTTAGGGGCCTTTCCAGATACGCAGTATTTT. Translating it yields CASSLGAFPDTQYF.